The T cell receptor beta chain described here comes from a study of blood T cell repertoires in COVID-19. The table came from immunoSEQ multiplex PCR; TCRdb's copy has only in-frame clones and leaves some out. The sample includes approximately 120,000 clones, more than 65% of them seen just once. The CDR3 runs to 15 residues. Per the germline V gene, CDR1 is SGHRS and CDR2 is YFSETQ. V trimming: 3 bases; J trimming: 3 bases; junction bases outside the gene matches: 7. This chain connects TRBV5-1 to TRBJ2-3; TRBD1 matches 7 bases. Sequenced input: peripheral blood. The clonotype was recovered from a woman aged 80 or older with active or convalescent COVID-19. The CDR3 protein is CASSSTGQETDTQYF. The DNA for the CDR3 is TGCGCCAGCAGCTCGACAGGGCAAGAGACAGATACGCAGTATTTT. The whole variable domain, filled in from reference TRBV5-1 and TRBJ2-3, reads KAGVTQTPRYLIKTRGQQVTLSCSPISGHRSVSWYQQTPGQGLQFLFEYFSETQRNKGNFPGRFSGRQFSNSRSEMNVSTLELGDSALYLCASSSTGQETDTQYFGPGTRLTVL.